The sequence of this T cell receptor beta chain was determined in a study of blood T cell repertoires in COVID-19. Across the study: Material from acute and convalescent COVID-19 was sourced from the United States, Italy and Spain.

V lost 1 base to trimming and J lost 0 bases, with 8 bases between them. CDR3 length: 15 amino acids. Germline V gene sequence: CDR1 WSHSY, CDR2 SAAADI. Sequenced by immunoSEQ multiplex PCR; TCRdb stores in-frame clones only, minus some. The sample lists about 11,000 clones; around four fifths were seen once. Sequenced material: peripheral blood. The genes are TRBV10-2 and TRBJ2-3; TRBD2 might be the D (5 bases). The receptor was isolated from a man between 50 and 59 years old with active COVID-19. CDR3 DNA: TGCGCCAGCAGTGAGTATCGCGGGAGCACAGATACGCAGTATTTT. Protein product: CASSEYRGSTDTQYF.